The source of this TCR beta chain is a study of type 1 regulatory T cells. Study information: This in vitro CD4 product, T-allo10, is enriched for Tr1 cells and alloantigen-specific.

T-allo10 cells from the graft donor were described as anergic, host-alloantigen-specific, and alloantigen-specific suppressors. This clonotype is medium-sized (0.01 to 0.1%). Its antigen is not known. TCRdb re-derived calls from the reads in MiXCR, one entry per CDR3 protein. The sample gives about 5,800 distinct CDR3 sequences, 25% to 30% of which show up once; more than 7% is in the top ten. The CDR3 has 14 amino acids. V shed 2 bases and J shed 3 bases, with 7 bases lying between them. Per germline, CDR1 KGHSH and CDR2 LQKENI. The origin of this receptor is a human donor in good health. V is TRBV18 and J is TRBJ1-4; maybe TRBD1 (5 bases). What was sequenced was cultured T cells, either the whole culture or a sorted T cell fraction (not recorded which). Subset described: Tr1-enriched cell product generated in vitro against host alloantigens. CDR3 region: CASSPRGANEKLFF. CDR3 DNA: TGTGCCAGCTCACCAAGGGGTGCTAATGAAAAACTGTTTTTT. Combining the CDR3 with reference TRBV18 and TRBJ1-4 gives the whole variable domain NAGVMQNPRHLVRRRGQEARLRCSPMKGHSHVYWYRQLPEEGLKFMVYLQKENIIDESGMPKERFSAEFPKEGPSILRIQQVVRGDSAAYFCASSPRGANEKLFFGSGTQLSVL.